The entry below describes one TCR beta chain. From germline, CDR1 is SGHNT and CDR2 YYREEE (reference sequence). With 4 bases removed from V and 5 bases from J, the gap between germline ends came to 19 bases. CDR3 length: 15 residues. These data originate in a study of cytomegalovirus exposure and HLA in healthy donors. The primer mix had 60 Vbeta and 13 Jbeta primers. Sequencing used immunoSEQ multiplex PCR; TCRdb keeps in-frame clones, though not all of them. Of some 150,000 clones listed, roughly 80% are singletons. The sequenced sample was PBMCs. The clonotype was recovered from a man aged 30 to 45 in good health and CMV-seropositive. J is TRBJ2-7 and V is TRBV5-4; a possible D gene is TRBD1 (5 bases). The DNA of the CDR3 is TGTGCCAGCAGCGCCTCTTGGCAGGGCCAAGACGAGCAGTACTTC. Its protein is CASSASWQGQDEQYF.